A selection of T cell receptor beta chains follows, all from one sample in a study of blood T cells in healthy people across ages. TCRdb called the 5' RACE reads again in MiXCR, with one record for every CDR3 protein. The table includes 1.5 million to 2 million distinct CDR3 sequences, 28% detected once. The sequenced sample was blood. The source of these receptors is a woman between 25 and 40 years old in good health. The CDR3 runs from the conserved cysteine through the conserved F or W. The order of the fields is J gene, V gene, clone size, D gene, CDR3 DNA, CDR3 protein. The D gene is left open where the match is weak. The size of a clone is reported for some rows only, either as once, few or many, or as a class for expanded clones.

j_gene: TRBJ2-2
v_gene: TRBV5-1
abundance: .
d_gene: .
CDR3nt: .
CDR3aa: CASSDGGGYEQYFGAGELFF

j_gene: TRBJ2-4
v_gene: TRBV3-1
abundance: many
d_gene: .
CDR3nt: TGTGCCAGCAGCCAAGACAGGGGTAGGATTCAGTACTTC
CDR3aa: CASSQDRGRIQYF

j_gene: TRBJ2-7
v_gene: TRBV5-1
abundance: .
d_gene: TRBD2
CDR3nt: TGCGCCAGCAGCTTGGCCAGGCGGGGGGGCCTGGGCGAGCAGTACTTC
CDR3aa: CASSLARRGGLGEQYF

j_gene: TRBJ2-3
v_gene: TRBV16
abundance: .
d_gene: TRBD1
CDR3nt: TGTGCCAGCAGCCACCGGACAGGGACGGCGCAGTATTTT
CDR3aa: CASSHRTGTAQYF

j_gene: TRBJ2-7
v_gene: TRBV2
abundance: few
d_gene: TRBD1
CDR3nt: TGTGCCAGCAGCATCCAGGGGGTCGAGCAGTACTTC
CDR3aa: CASSIQGVEQYF

j_gene: TRBJ2-1
v_gene: TRBV24-1
abundance: .
d_gene: .
CDR3nt: TGTGCCACCAGTGAGACTCTTACCCCTGGGCAGTTCTTC
CDR3aa: CATSETLTPGQFF

j_gene: TRBJ1-3
v_gene: TRBV7-8
abundance: .
d_gene: TRBD1
CDR3nt: TGTGCCAGCAGCTTGGACAGGGGGCGCCGCTCTGGAAACACCATATATTTT
CDR3aa: CASSLDRGRRSGNTIYF

j_gene: TRBJ2-7
v_gene: TRBV2
abundance: .
d_gene: TRBD1
CDR3nt: TGTGCCAGCAGTGAATCGTGGGACAGGGACTACGAGCAGTACTTC
CDR3aa: CASSESWDRDYEQYF

j_gene: TRBJ2-7
v_gene: TRBV20-1
abundance: many
d_gene: .
CDR3nt: TGCAGTGCTAGAGATCACCAGGGGAATTACTACGAGCAGTACTTC
CDR3aa: CSARDHQGNYYEQYF

j_gene: TRBJ2-3
v_gene: TRBV5-1
abundance: few
d_gene: TRBD2
CDR3nt: TGCGCCAGCAGCGCGGGGGGGCCCGGCACAGATACGCAGTATTTT
CDR3aa: CASSAGGPGTDTQYF

j_gene: TRBJ2-3
v_gene: TRBV27
abundance: .
d_gene: TRBD2
CDR3nt: TGTGCCAGCAGCCTGGGACTAGTCACAGATACGCAGTATTTT
CDR3aa: CASSLGLVTDTQYF

j_gene: TRBJ2-7
v_gene: TRBV2
abundance: .
d_gene: .
CDR3nt: TGTGCCAGCAGTGAGAGCCTAGTATTCGCCTACGAGCAGTACTTC
CDR3aa: CASSESLVFAYEQYF

j_gene: TRBJ2-5
v_gene: TRBV6-5
abundance: few
d_gene: .
CDR3nt: TGTGTCAGCCGGCGGGGAGAGACCCAGTACTTC
CDR3aa: CVSRRGETQYF

j_gene: TRBJ2-5
v_gene: TRBV12-5
abundance: few
d_gene: .
CDR3nt: TGTGCTAGTGGTTTGGTACAGGCCGCCGAGAGGTACTTC
CDR3aa: CASGLVQAAERYF

j_gene: TRBJ2-4
v_gene: TRBV19
abundance: .
d_gene: TRBD1
CDR3nt: TGTGCCAGTAGCCGGACCAGGACAGGGTTATATAACATTCAGTACTTC
CDR3aa: CASSRTRTGLYNIQYF

j_gene: TRBJ2-4
v_gene: TRBV5-1
abundance: many
d_gene: TRBD2
CDR3nt: TGCGCCAGCAGCTCCCGACTAGCGGGAGCCAAAAACATTCAGTACTTC
CDR3aa: CASSSRLAGAKNIQYF

j_gene: TRBJ1-2
v_gene: TRBV4-1
abundance: .
d_gene: TRBD1
CDR3nt: TGCGCCAGCAGCCCTCCGACAGGGCATGCGGACACGGAAGGCTACACCTTC
CDR3aa: CASSPPTGHADTEGYTF

j_gene: TRBJ1-6
v_gene: TRBV25-1
abundance: .
d_gene: .
CDR3nt: TGTGCCAGCAGTGGAGGAGTCGGGGCACCAACCTCACCCCTCCACTTT
CDR3aa: CASSGGVGAPTSPLHF

j_gene: TRBJ2-7
v_gene: TRBV7-2
abundance: .
d_gene: TRBD1
CDR3nt: TGTACCAGCAGCCCTCCCCGGGACAGGGGAGGAGAGCAGTACTTC
CDR3aa: CTSSPPRDRGGEQYF

j_gene: TRBJ2-1
v_gene: TRBV9
abundance: many
d_gene: TRBD2
CDR3nt: TGTGCCAGCAGCGGACGACTAGCGGGGGGTCCTAATGAGCAGTTCTTC
CDR3aa: CASSGRLAGGPNEQFF

j_gene: TRBJ2-7
v_gene: TRBV3-1
abundance: .
d_gene: TRBD2
CDR3nt: TGTGCCAGCAGCCAAGAGGGACTAGCGCGGCAGTACTTC
CDR3aa: CASSQEGLARQYF

j_gene: TRBJ2-1
v_gene: TRBV20-1
abundance: .
d_gene: TRBD1
CDR3nt: TGCAGTGCTCTAGAGGACAGGTACGAAAATGAGCAGTTCTTC
CDR3aa: CSALEDRYENEQFF

j_gene: TRBJ2-7
v_gene: TRBV28
abundance: .
d_gene: .
CDR3nt: TGTGCCAGCAGTTTTGGACTCTTTGAATCCTACGAGCAGTACTTC
CDR3aa: CASSFGLFESYEQYF

j_gene: TRBJ1-4
v_gene: TRBV5-1
abundance: few
d_gene: .
CDR3nt: TGCGCCAGCAGCTTGGACGGGAATGATGAAAAACTGTTTTTT
CDR3aa: CASSLDGNDEKLFF

j_gene: TRBJ1-1
v_gene: TRBV20-1
abundance: .
d_gene: .
CDR3nt: TGCAGTGCTAGAGTAGGGGAACTGGGTGAAGCTTTCTTT
CDR3aa: CSARVGELGEAFF

j_gene: TRBJ1-5
v_gene: TRBV12-3/TRBV12-4
abundance: few
d_gene: .
CDR3nt: TGTGCCAGCACCGAGGCGGGCTTGGGGCAGCCCCAGCATTTT
CDR3aa: CASTEAGLGQPQHF

j_gene: TRBJ2-7
v_gene: TRBV29-1
abundance: many
d_gene: TRBD1
CDR3nt: TGCAGCGTTGGGGCTTGGGACAGGGATCACTACGAGCAGTACTTC
CDR3aa: CSVGAWDRDHYEQYF

j_gene: TRBJ2-6
v_gene: TRBV27
abundance: many
d_gene: .
CDR3nt: TGTGCCAGCAGTACGATCTCTGGGGCCAACGTCCTGACTTTC
CDR3aa: CASSTISGANVLTF

j_gene: TRBJ2-5
v_gene: TRBV5-6
abundance: .
d_gene: .
CDR3nt: TGTGCCAGCAGCTACGGGACAATCCTACTCGAGGGTAGTGAGCAGTACTTC
CDR3aa: CASSYGTILLEGSEQYF

j_gene: TRBJ1-2
v_gene: TRBV6-5
abundance: .
d_gene: TRBD1
CDR3nt: TGTGCCAGCACCAGGACAGGGGGCTCTGGCTACACCTTC
CDR3aa: CASTRTGGSGYTF

j_gene: TRBJ2-1
v_gene: TRBV4-1
abundance: many
d_gene: TRBD2
CDR3nt: TGCGCCAGCAGCCAATTCTTGGGGGGGAGCTCCTACAATGAGCAGTTCTTC
CDR3aa: CASSQFLGGSSYNEQFF

j_gene: TRBJ1-2
v_gene: TRBV28
abundance: .
d_gene: .
CDR3nt: TGTGCCAGCAGTCAAAGACAGACCTATGGCTACACCTTC
CDR3aa: CASSQRQTYGYTF

j_gene: TRBJ1-1
v_gene: TRBV27
abundance: few
d_gene: .
CDR3nt: TGTGCCAGCAGAGGGCCCACTGAAGCTTTCTTT
CDR3aa: CASRGPTEAFF

j_gene: TRBJ2-1
v_gene: TRBV6-2/TRBV6-3
abundance: few
d_gene: .
CDR3nt: TGTGCCAGCAGTAAGCGGATCGCCTACAATGAGCAGTTCTTC
CDR3aa: CASSKRIAYNEQFF

j_gene: TRBJ2-1
v_gene: TRBV11-2
abundance: .
d_gene: TRBD2
CDR3nt: TGTGGCAGCAGGACCGGGGGGGGGTCCTACAATGAGCAGTTCTTC
CDR3aa: CGSRTGGGSYNEQFF

j_gene: TRBJ1-6
v_gene: TRBV10-3
abundance: few
d_gene: .
CDR3nt: TGTGCCATCAGTGAGCAGGGACCTAATTCACCCCTCCACTTT
CDR3aa: CAISEQGPNSPLHF

j_gene: TRBJ1-4
v_gene: TRBV6-5
abundance: few
d_gene: .
CDR3nt: TGTGCCAGCAGTCAGAGGGGGGAGGAAGAAAAACTGTTTTTT
CDR3aa: CASSQRGEEEKLFF

j_gene: TRBJ2-1
v_gene: TRBV4-3
abundance: .
d_gene: TRBD2
CDR3nt: TGCGCCAGCAGCCAAGGGCCAAGCGGGAGGGCCTCGGGGCAGTTCTTC
CDR3aa: CASSQGPSGRASGQFF

j_gene: TRBJ2-7
v_gene: TRBV18
abundance: few
d_gene: .
CDR3nt: TGTGCCAGCTCACCTGCAGAAGTCTACGAGCAGTACTTC
CDR3aa: CASSPAEVYEQYF

j_gene: TRBJ2-7
v_gene: TRBV6-4
abundance: .
d_gene: TRBD2
CDR3nt: TGTGCCAGCAGTGAGACCGGGACTAGCGACCGCGGGTACTCCTACGAGCAGTACTTC
CDR3aa: CASSETGTSDRGYSYEQYF

j_gene: TRBJ1-2
v_gene: TRBV28
abundance: .
d_gene: TRBD1
CDR3nt: TGTGCCAGCAGGTACAGGGGGGGAGGCTACACCTTC
CDR3aa: CASRYRGGGYTF

j_gene: TRBJ2-3
v_gene: TRBV5-1
abundance: few
d_gene: TRBD2
CDR3nt: TGCGCCAGCAGCAGACGGACTAGCGGGAGCACAGATGCGCAGTATTTT
CDR3aa: CASSRRTSGSTDAQYF